These T cell receptor beta chains were read from a single sample in a study of cytotoxic CD8 clonotypes in ibrutinib-treated CLL. Method: immunoSEQ multiplex PCR; TCRdb's copy keeps in-frame clones and lacks some. This repertoire shows approximately 74,000 clones, 75% to 85% found once; its top ten account for roughly 8%. Specimen: PBMCs, collected at disease progression, from a patient treated with ibrutinib. The receptors originated from a human donor with chronic lymphocytic leukemia. Both conserved end residues are part of each CDR3. A D gene is named only where the DNA matches it firmly.

TRBV28	TRBJ2-3	18	TRBD2	CASSLLGSGGASTDTQYF
TRBV28	TRBJ1-5	14	TRBD1	CASRPDRAYQPQHF
TRBV2	TRBJ1-4	13	TRBD1	CASKGQLNEKLFF
TRBV7-3	TRBJ2-3	15	-	CASSLTRESTDTQYF
TRBV5-5	TRBJ1-3	18	-	CASSSRVVGGEGGNTIYF
TRBV10-3	TRBJ2-7	13	-	CAIRDSRGYEQYF
TRBV29-1	TRBJ1-2	15	TRBD1	CSVASLRLQGSGYTF
TRBV30	TRBJ1-1	11	-	CAWSVYTEAFF
TRBV27	TRBJ1-1	15	-	CASSLAGLMNTEAFF
TRBV10-3	TRBJ1-4	14	-	CAISEGTTNEKLFF